This T cell receptor (beta chain) is drawn from a study of shared clonotypes between healthy human individuals. Study-wide results and limits: Tissues were not sampled, only blood, and their repertoires likely differ.

This CDR3 spans 13 amino acids. Between the trimmed V and J ends, which lost 7 bases and 3 bases, there was a span of 13 bases. In germline, CDR1 is SQVTM, CDR2 ANQGSEA. In the study's own analysis: Junction-only sequences produced by ImmunoSEQ had no quality scores, so filtering differed. TCRdb's table, derived via immunoSEQ multiplex PCR, lists solely in-frame clones and lacks some. V and J calls plus clone size are reproduced from that table; the DNA served to infer D and trimming. The sample contains under 2.5 million clones, around 92% of which appear only once. About this clone: Its antigen is not known.

Those who donated were healthy HIV-negative adults, with no recent acute infections or vaccinations reported. Only Caucasian adults living in Nashville, Tennessee served as donors. Sequencing was carried out using naive CD4+ T cells from PBMCs. As to subset: CD45RA+ positively selected. This chain uses TRBV29-1 with TRBJ2-1; D gene unclear. This receptor was identified in a man aged 18-30 years in good health. Some clones in this sample may be carry-over from other donors' samples. The DNA of the CDR3 is TGCAGCGGTGGCGAGCTATTCTACAATGAGCAGTTCTTC. Protein: CSGGELFYNEQFF.